The 28 T cell receptor beta chains in this list originate from one sample, sequenced in a study of tumor-infiltrating lymphocytes in primary liver carcinoma. Each 20-30 mg portion of unsorted bulk tissue served as the source for co-extraction of RNA and DNA. TCR beta cDNA came from about 470 ng total RNA, primed with a constant-region primer. Libraries covering TCR beta were generated through three nested multiplex PCR rounds (using a slightly modified ARM-PCR). Both of the initial two PCR rounds ran for approximately 11 cycles and employed TRBV1-TRBV30 forward primers alongside a C-beta reverse primer. TCRdb re-called the multiplex PCR reads through MiXCR, storing one row per CDR3 protein. The table records over 100,000 distinct CDR3 sequences, nearly 70% of them present only once. Specimen: tumor-adjacent normal liver tissue. The origin of the receptors is a woman aged 55-70 years with primary liver carcinoma and hepatitis B virus infection.

In its sample, this clonotype was seen many times. The CDR3 DNA is TGTGCCAGCAGCTGCGGACTAGCGGAGAGCTCCTACAATGAGCAGTTCTTC. This encodes CASSCGLAESSYNEQFF. J is TRBJ2-1 and V is TRBV5-7; 10 bases align to TRBD2. TRBV5-7 is treated as an ORF (open reading frame) with a function not yet certain. This CDR3 contains 17 residues. Trimming at V came to 3 bases and at J to 0 bases, leaving 6 bases not matched to a gene.

This clonotype showed up many times. The chain is built from TRBV6-1 and TRBJ1-6; no firm D call. Deletions cut 1 base from V and 7 bases from J, with 8 bases between. The CDR3 spans 14 residues. From germline, CDR1 is MNHNS and CDR2 SASEGT. This CDR3 reads CASSEGTQNSPLHF. Written as DNA, the CDR3 is TGTGCCAGCAGTGAAGGGACCCAGAATTCACCCCTCCACTTT.

This clonotype appeared many times. This chain connects TRBV5-1 to TRBJ2-7, with 8 nucleotides matching TRBD1. The CDR3 has 14 residues. The V segment lost 1 base and the J segment 2 bases; nucleotides outside the gene matches: 2. The germline V gene encodes CDR1 SGHRS and CDR2 YFSETQ. CDR3 sequence reads: CASSLTGGTYEQYF. The CDR3 coding sequence is TGCGCCAGCAGCTTGACAGGGGGTACCTACGAGCAGTACTTC.

By sample share, this clonotype is medium-sized. The chain couples TRBV11-2 to TRBJ1-4; possible D gene TRBD1, 6 bases. The length of the CDR3 is 15 residues. Germline assignment: CDR1 SGHAT and CDR2 FQNNGV. Trimming took 1 base from V and 2 from J, leaving 8 bases between them. The CDR3 region has the DNA TGTGCCAGCAGCTTAGTAAGGGGGACTAATGAAAAACTGTTTTTT. It yields the protein CASSLVRGTNEKLFF.

For this clonotype: A clone one base away is much larger, so this may be a read error. This rearrangement joins TRBV7-9 to TRBJ2-5; unclear D gene. Germline V CDR1 and CDR2: SEHNR, FQNEAQ (reference sequence). This CDR3 contains 14 residues. Written as DNA, the CDR3 is TGTGCCAGCAGCCGCCAAGCCATCCAAGAGACCAAGTACTTC. It is translated as CASSRQAIQETKYF.

This clonotype was recorded a few times. An end of the junction differs from the germline gene, which may be a read error. This sequence joins TRBV11-2 and TRBJ2-1, with a weak D call TRBD1 (6 bases). This CDR3 has 16 amino acids. The germline gives CDR1 SGHAT, CDR2 FQNNGV. CDR3 sequence (DNA): TGTGCCAGCAGCTTAGATCTCATGGGTGGGGGCGATGAGCAATTCTTC. Its protein product is CASSLDLMGGGDEQFF.

About this clonotype: A much more abundant neighbour one base away suggests this may be a read error. The chain uses TRBV7-8 and TRBJ1-5; D is perhaps TRBD1 (6 bases). Germline CDR1 reads SGHVS; CDR2 reads FQNEAQ. Trimming took off 5 bases at V and 11 bases at J, with 25 bases between the two ends. The CDR3 runs 16 residues. The CDR3 DNA follows: TGTGCCAGCAGCCTCGCGGGGGACCTCGGGGGGGCGGCCCAGCATTTT. Its translation is CASSLAGDLGGAAQHF. Filled out from reference TRBV7-8 and TRBJ1-5, the complete variable domain reads GAGVSQSPRYKVAKRGQDVALRCDPISGHVSLFWYQQALGQGPEFLTYFQNEAQLDKSGLPSDRFFAERPEGSVSTLKIQRTQQEDSAVYLCASSLAGDLGGAAQHFGDGTRLSIL.

This clonotype was counted at least ten times. The V gene is TRBV6-5, the J gene TRBJ2-1; no definite D call. The germline V gene has CDR1 MNHEY and CDR2 SVGAGI. The CDR3 has 14 amino acids. Trimming cost V 5 bases and J 5 bases, with 13 bases left between them. The CDR3 loop is CASSPDRIDNEQFF. As DNA, the CDR3 is TGTGCCAGCAGTCCGGACCGGATCGACAATGAGCAGTTCTTC.

The rearrangement links TRBV28 to TRBJ2-5, with TRBD2 matching over 8 bases. The V segment lost 3 bases and the J segment 0 bases; nucleotides outside the gene matches: 3. CDR3 length equals 15 residues. CDR1 and CDR2 (germline): MDHEN, SYDVKM. The CDR3 DNA reads TGTGCCAGCAGTTTGACTAGCGTCTACCAAGAGACCCAGTACTTC. Translated, it gives CASSLTSVYQETQYF.

In regard to this clonotype: A much larger clone differs by one base, so this may be a read error. The chain recombines TRBV10-3 with TRBJ2-1, with 8 positions matching TRBD2. The CDR3 is 15 amino acids. CDR1 and CDR2 from the germline V gene are ENHRY and SYGVKD. This chain's CDR3 is CVISELGLGKNEQFF. Written as DNA, the CDR3 is TGTGTCATCAGTGAGTTGGGACTAGGGAAGAATGAGCAGTTCTTC.

Worth noting for this clonotype: An end of the junction does not agree with germline; a read error may underlie this. The genes are TRBV29-1 and TRBJ2-3; D may be TRBD2 (6 bases). Germline V CDR1 and CDR2: SQVTM, ANQGSEA. There are 13 residues in the CDR3. CDR3 amino acids: CSVYAGTTGTQYF. The CDR3 DNA is TGCAGCGTTTATGCGGGAACCACAGGTACGCAGTATTTT.

For this clonotype: At one end the junction does not follow the germline gene, possibly because of a read error. The rearrangement joins TRBV5-1 to TRBJ1-4; D is perhaps TRBD1 (6 bases). CDR1 is SGHRS, CDR2 YFSETQ, per germline. CDR3 size: 14 residues. As DNA, the CDR3 is TGCGCCAGCAGCTTGCAGGGGACTAAGGAAAAACTGTTTTTT. As protein: CASSLQGTKEKLFF.

About this clonotype itself: An end of the junction differs from the germline gene, which may be a read error. The V gene is TRBV29-1, the J gene TRBJ1-1; TRBD1 is a possible D gene (5 bases). From germline, CDR1 is SQVTM and CDR2 ANQGSEA. The CDR3 extends over 12 amino acids. The DNA for the CDR3 is TGCAGGGCCGGGGGGGGGACCACTGAAGCTTCCTTT. It encodes CRAGGGTTEASF.

This clonotype came up once. The junction does not match germline at one end; this may be a read error. The CDR3 sequence: CVSTGTGYHEHYF. CDR3 coding DNA: TGTGTCAGTACCGGGACAGGGTACCACGAGCATTACTTC. This sequence joins TRBV6-1 and TRBJ2-7; 9 bases fit TRBD1. The length of the CDR3 is 13 residues. The germline gives CDR1 MNHNS, CDR2 SASEGT.

This rearrangement joins TRBV18 to TRBJ1-3; tentatively, D is TRBD1 (6 bases). Germline V gene lookup returns CDR1 KGHSH and CDR2 LQKENI. The V end lost 3 bases, the J end lost 2 bases, and 11 bases lay between the germline ends. CDR3 length: 15 residues. For the CDR3, the DNA is TGTGCCAGCTCACCGCCTTCAGGGGCTGGAAACACCATATATTTT. The encoded protein is CASSPPSGAGNTIYF.

With regard to this clonotype: A much larger clone lies a single base off, so this may be a read error. Without the conserved terminal phenylalanine or tryptophan, this CDR3 likely stems from a read error. This sequence joins TRBV12-3 or TRBV12-4 and TRBJ1-2, with D hard to call. This CDR3 comprises 14 residues. V lost 8 bases and J lost 4, with 17 bases in between. CDR3 region: CASPSRGGTYGYTS. CDR3 sequence (DNA): TGTGCCAGCCCTTCCCGGGGAGGAACCTATGGCTACACCTCC.

With respect to this clonotype: A junction boundary mismatches the germline segment, possibly from a read error. This sequence joins TRBV11-3 and TRBJ2-3; D call uncertain. The J call is in doubt because the DNA end fits TRBJ1-5 better. The germline CDR1 and CDR2 sequences are SGHNT and YENEEA. The CDR3 is 11 residues long. The CDR3 here is CTSRHTDTQHF. DNA of the CDR3: TGTACCAGCAGACACACAGATACGCAGCATTTT.

CDR3 region: CSTRDGNEQFF. CDR3 coding DNA: TGCAGCACTAGAGATGGCAATGAGCAGTTCTTC. This chain uses TRBV20-1 with TRBJ2-1, with D possibly matching TRBD2 (5 bases). Germline CDR1 is DFQATT and CDR2 is SNEGSKA (reference sequence). CDR3 length: 11 amino acids.

This clonotype was detected many times. This chain uses TRBV7-9 with TRBJ1-1; tentatively, D is TRBD1 (5 bases). This CDR3 spans 14 amino acids. Looked up from germline, CDR1 is SEHNR and CDR2 is FQNEAQ (reference sequence). The V end lost 5 bases, the J end lost 11 bases, and 21 bases lay between the germline ends. The CDR3 DNA is TGTGCCAGCAGCCCGCCGGGACGCCCTAGTGAGGCTTTCTTT. Protein sequence: CASSPPGRPSEAFF.

There are a few counts of this clonotype. The J gene is TRBJ2-5, the V gene TRBV20-1; weak D call: TRBD2 (5 bases). Germline lookup yields CDR1 DFQATT and CDR2 SNEGSKA (reference sequence). The CDR3 runs to 13 residues. V was clipped by 5 bases and J by 3 bases, with 13 bases between them. The CDR3: CSAQLEAKETQYF. The CDR3 DNA follows: TGCAGTGCTCAACTAGAAGCGAAAGAGACCCAGTACTTC.

The rearrangement joins TRBV5-1 to TRBJ1-4; weak D call: TRBD1 (5 bases). The CDR3 covers 13 residues. Trimming shortened V by 0 bases and J by 17 bases, and 17 bases separated the two germline ends. Looked up from germline, CDR1 is SGHRS and CDR2 is YFSETQ. The CDR3 coding sequence is TGCGCCAGCAGCTTGGAGGGGAATGAAAACCTATTTTTT. This sequence encodes CASSLEGNENLFF.

A word on this clonotype: One end of the junction does not line up with germline, which may come from a read error. The V gene is TRBV11-3, the J gene TRBJ2-1; TRBD2 aligns across 7 bases. The CDR3 runs 17 residues. CDR1 is SGHNT, CDR2 YENEEA, per germline. As DNA, the CDR3 is TGCGTCAGCAGCTTATGTCGGGGGGAGTGGGGTGTAGATGAGCAGTTCTTC. Translated, it gives CVSSLCRGEWGVDEQFF.

As regards this clonotype: As the CDR3 is not closed by the conserved phenylalanine or tryptophan, this likely results from a read error. Because the CDR3's place on the DNA is in doubt, the DNA is left out and the CDR3 is given as listed by TCRdb. The chain has TRBV11-2 and TRBJ2-3; the D call in the table, TRBD2, was not verified against the DNA. CDR1 SGHAT and CDR2 FQNNGV come from the germline V gene. The CDR3 totals 15 residues, both ends included. Here the CDR3 reads CASSFGLGRTDTHYY.

About this clonotype: A read error is possible here, since a much larger clone lies one base away. This sequence joins TRBV29-1 and TRBJ2-2, with TRBD1 identical over 7 bases. The CDR3 length is 16 residues. CDR1 and CDR2 from the germline V gene are SQVTM and ANQGSEA. The CDR3 sequence: CSATDPGQRNTGELLF. CDR3 DNA: TGCAGCGCTACGGATCCGGGACAGAGGAACACCGGGGAGCTGTTGTTT.

Comment on this clonotype: This may come from a read error, since a much larger clone is one base off. The J gene is TRBJ1-1, the V gene TRBV6-5; possibly TRBD1 for D (5 bases). The CDR3 has 14 amino acids. CDR1 and CDR2 from the germline V gene are MNHEY and SVGAGI. The CDR3 spells CASSYSRGDTEALF. In DNA form, the CDR3 reads TGTGCCAGCAGTTACTCTCGGGGCGACACTGAAGCTCTCTTT.

As for this clonotype: The junction shows a germline mismatch at one end, possibly a read error. The chain links TRBV12-3 or TRBV12-4 to TRBJ2-2; D might be TRBD1 (5 bases). The CDR3 has 15 residues. This chain's CDR3 is CANSFWGGNTGELFF. In DNA form, the CDR3 reads TGTGCCAACAGTTTCTGGGGCGGTAACACAGGGGAGCTGTTTTTT.

This chain joins TRBV11-2 and TRBJ1-1; 7 bases fit TRBD1. V trimming: 2 bases; J trimming: 4 bases; junction bases outside the gene matches: 13. Looked up from germline, CDR1 is SGHAT and CDR2 is FQNNGV. The CDR3 has 17 residues. CDR3 residues: CASSLFPRTGMSTEAFF. The CDR3 nucleotides are TGTGCCAGCAGCTTATTCCCACGGACAGGTATGAGCACTGAAGCTTTCTTT.

This clonotype was recorded a few times. With a much larger clone just one base away, this may be a read error. The rearrangement uses TRBV5-4 and TRBJ2-1, with 10 bases aligning to TRBD1. Germline V gene sequence: CDR1 SGHNT, CDR2 YYREEE (reference sequence). This CDR3 is built from 16 residues. The CDR3 sequence: CVSRPRTGGSYNEQFF. CDR3 nucleotide sequence: TGTGTCAGCAGACCCAGGACAGGGGGATCCTACAATGAGCAGTTCTTC. Supplemented by reference TRBV5-4 and TRBJ2-1, the full variable domain reads ETGVTQSPTHLIKTRGQQVTLRCSSQSGHNTVSWYQQALGQGPQFIFQYYREEENGRGNFPPRFSGLQFPNYSSELNVNALELDDSALYLCVSRPRTGGSYNEQFFGPGTRLTVL.